This T cell receptor (beta chain) appears in the sequencing data of a study of identifying expanded T cells in peripheral blood. Repertoires were generated with immunoSEQ multiplex PCR, while TCRdb's copy carries only in-frame clones and drops some. The table records roughly 90,000 clones, around 83% of them present only once. Concerning this clone itself: Antigen specificity is unknown.

No infections or other immune events were documented during collection. V dropped 0 bases and J dropped 4 bases, with 4 bases sitting between them. The CDR3 covers 12 residues. Germline V CDR1 and CDR2: GTSNPN, SVGIG (reference sequence). Study results and limitations: Across healthy donors, higher total template counts meant significantly greater approximately two-week count variance. Technical replicates showed approximately 1.2 changed clones; approximately 2 weeks around 15; four weeks 19.

The specimen was blood. The TCR comes from a person between 18 and 69 years old in good health. The chain carries TRBV30 and TRBJ1-3, with no clear D. The CDR3 loop reads CAWSVQGNTIYF. CDR3 sequence (DNA): TGTGCCTGGAGTGTACAAGGAAACACCATATATTTT.